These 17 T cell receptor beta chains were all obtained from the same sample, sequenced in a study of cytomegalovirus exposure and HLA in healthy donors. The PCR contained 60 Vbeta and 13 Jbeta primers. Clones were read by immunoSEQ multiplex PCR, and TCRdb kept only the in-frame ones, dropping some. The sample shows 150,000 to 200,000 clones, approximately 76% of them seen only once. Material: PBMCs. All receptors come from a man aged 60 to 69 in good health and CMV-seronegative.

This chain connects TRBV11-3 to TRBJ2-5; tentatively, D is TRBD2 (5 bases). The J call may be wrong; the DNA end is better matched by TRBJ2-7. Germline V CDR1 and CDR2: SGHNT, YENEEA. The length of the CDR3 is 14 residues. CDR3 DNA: TGTGCCAGCAGCTTATCCGGAACTAGTAACGAGCAGTACTTC. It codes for CASSLSGTSNEQYF.

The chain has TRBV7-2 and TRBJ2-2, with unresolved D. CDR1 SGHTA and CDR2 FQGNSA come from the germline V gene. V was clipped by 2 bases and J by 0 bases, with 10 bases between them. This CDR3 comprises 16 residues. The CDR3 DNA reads TGTGCCAGCAGCTTAAGGAGAGGTTCGAACACCGGGGAGCTGTTTTTT. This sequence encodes CASSLRRGSNTGELFF.

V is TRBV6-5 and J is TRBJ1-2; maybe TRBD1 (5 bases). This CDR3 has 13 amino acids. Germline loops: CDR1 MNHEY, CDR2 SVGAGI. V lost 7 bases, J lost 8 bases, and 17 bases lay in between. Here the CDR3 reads CASTLLQGGGYTF. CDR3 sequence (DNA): TGTGCCAGCACCTTACTGCAGGGTGGCGGCTACACCTTC.

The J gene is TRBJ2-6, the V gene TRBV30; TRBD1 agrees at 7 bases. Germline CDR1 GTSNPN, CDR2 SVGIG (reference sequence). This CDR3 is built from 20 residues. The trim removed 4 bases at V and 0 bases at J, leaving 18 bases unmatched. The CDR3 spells CAWIPFKGAFFSSGANVLTF. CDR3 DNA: TGTGCCTGGATCCCCTTCAAGGGGGCGTTTTTCAGCTCTGGGGCCAACGTCCTGACTTTC.

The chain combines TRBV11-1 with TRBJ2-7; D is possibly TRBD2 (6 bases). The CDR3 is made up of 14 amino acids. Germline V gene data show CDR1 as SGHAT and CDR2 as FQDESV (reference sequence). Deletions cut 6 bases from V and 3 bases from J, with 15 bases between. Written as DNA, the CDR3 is TGTGCCAGCAGTCACGGGGGATGGGACTACGAGCAGTACTTC. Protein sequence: CASSHGGWDYEQYF.

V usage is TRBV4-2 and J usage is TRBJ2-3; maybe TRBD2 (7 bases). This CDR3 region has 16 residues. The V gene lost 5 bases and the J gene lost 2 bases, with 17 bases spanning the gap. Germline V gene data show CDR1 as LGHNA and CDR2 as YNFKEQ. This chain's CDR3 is CASSKGGGGNTDTQYF. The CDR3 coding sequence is TGTGCCAGCAGCAAGGGTGGCGGGGGCAACACAGATACGCAGTATTTT.

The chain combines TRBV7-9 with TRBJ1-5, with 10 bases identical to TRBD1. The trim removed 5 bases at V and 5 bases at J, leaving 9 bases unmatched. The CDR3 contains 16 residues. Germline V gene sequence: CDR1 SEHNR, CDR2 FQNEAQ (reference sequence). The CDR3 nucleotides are TGTGCCAGCAGCCCGGGGACAGGGGTGGGAGATCAGCCCCAGCATTTT. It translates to CASSPGTGVGDQPQHF.

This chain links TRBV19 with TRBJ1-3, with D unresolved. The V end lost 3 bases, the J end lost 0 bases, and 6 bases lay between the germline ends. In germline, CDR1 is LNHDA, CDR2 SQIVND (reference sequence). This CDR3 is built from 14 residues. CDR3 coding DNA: TGTGCCAGTAGTATCGAGCGCTCTGGAAACACCATATATTTT. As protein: CASSIERSGNTIYF.

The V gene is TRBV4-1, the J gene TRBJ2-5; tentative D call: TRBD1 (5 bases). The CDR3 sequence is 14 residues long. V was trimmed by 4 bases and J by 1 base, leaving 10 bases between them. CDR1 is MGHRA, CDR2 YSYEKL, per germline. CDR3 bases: TGCGCCAGCAGCCCCCCTGACAGCCAAGAGACCCAGTACTTC. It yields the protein CASSPPDSQETQYF.

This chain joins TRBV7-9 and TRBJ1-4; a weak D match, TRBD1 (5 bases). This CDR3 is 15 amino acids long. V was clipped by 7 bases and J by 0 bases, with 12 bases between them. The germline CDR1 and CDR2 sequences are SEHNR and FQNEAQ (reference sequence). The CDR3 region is CASKGRATTNEKLFF. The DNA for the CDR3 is TGTGCCAGCAAGGGCAGGGCAACAACTAATGAAAAACTGTTTTTT.

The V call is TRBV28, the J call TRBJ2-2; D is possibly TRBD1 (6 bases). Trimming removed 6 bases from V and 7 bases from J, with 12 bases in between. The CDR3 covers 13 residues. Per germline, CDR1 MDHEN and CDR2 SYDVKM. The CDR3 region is CASRRQDFGELFF. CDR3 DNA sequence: TGTGCCAGCAGACGACAGGATTTCGGGGAGCTGTTTTTT.

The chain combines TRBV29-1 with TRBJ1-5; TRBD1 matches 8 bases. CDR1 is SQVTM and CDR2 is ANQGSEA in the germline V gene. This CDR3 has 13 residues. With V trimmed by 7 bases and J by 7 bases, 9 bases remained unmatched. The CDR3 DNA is TGCAGCGCCACCGGACAGGGAGAGCAGCCCCAGCATTTT. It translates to CSATGQGEQPQHF.

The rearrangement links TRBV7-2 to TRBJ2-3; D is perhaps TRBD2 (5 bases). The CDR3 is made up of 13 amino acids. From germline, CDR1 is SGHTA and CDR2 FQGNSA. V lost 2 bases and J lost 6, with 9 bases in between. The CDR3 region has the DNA TGTGCCAGCAGCTTAAAAGGCGGGGATACGCAGTATTTT. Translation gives CASSLKGGDTQYF.

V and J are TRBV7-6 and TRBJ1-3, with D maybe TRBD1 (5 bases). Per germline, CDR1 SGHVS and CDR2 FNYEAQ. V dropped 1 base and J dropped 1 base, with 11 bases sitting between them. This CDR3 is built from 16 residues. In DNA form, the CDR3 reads TGTGCCAGCAGCTTAGTGGGTCGGACATCTGGAAACACCATATATTTT. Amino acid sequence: CASSLVGRTSGNTIYF.

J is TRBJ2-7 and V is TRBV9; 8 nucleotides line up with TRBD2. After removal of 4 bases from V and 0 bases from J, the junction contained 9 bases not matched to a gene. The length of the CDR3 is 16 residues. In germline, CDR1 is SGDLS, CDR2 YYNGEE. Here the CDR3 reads CASSPGLREVSYEQYF. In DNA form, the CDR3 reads TGTGCCAGCAGCCCGGGGCTGCGGGAGGTCTCCTACGAGCAGTACTTC.

Here the CDR3 reads CASASGAGDEKLFF. The CDR3 DNA follows: TGTGCCTCCGCATCAGGGGCGGGTGATGAAAAACTGTTTTTT. J is TRBJ1-4 and V is TRBV19; D may be TRBD1 (6 bases). CDR3 length equals 14 residues. The germline V and J ends were trimmed by 11 bases and 6 bases, with 19 bases remaining between them. Germline V gene data show CDR1 as LNHDA and CDR2 as SQIVND (reference sequence).

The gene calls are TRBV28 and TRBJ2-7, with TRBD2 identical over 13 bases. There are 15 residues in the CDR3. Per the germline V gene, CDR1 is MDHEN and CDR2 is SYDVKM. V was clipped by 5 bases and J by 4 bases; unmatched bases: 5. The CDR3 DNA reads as TGTGCCAGCAGTGGGGGACTAGCGGGGAAATACGAGCAGTACTTC. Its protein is CASSGGLAGKYEQYF.